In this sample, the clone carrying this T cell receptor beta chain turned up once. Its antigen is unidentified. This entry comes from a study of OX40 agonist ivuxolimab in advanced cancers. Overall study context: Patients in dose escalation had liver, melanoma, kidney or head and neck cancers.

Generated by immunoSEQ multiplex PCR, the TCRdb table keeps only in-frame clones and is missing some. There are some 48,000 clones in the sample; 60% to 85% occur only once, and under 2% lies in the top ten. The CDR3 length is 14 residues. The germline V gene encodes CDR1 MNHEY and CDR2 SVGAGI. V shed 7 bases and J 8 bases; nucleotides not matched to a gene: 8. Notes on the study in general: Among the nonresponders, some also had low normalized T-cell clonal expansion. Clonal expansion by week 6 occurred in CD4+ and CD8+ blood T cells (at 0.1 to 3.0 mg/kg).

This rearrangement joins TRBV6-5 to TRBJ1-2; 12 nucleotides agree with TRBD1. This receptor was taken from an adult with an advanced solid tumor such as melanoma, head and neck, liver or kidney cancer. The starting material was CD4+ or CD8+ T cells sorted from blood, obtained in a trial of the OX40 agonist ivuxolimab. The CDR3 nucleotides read TGTGCCAGCAAACGGGGACAGGGGGCAGGCGGCTACACCTTC. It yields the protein CASKRGQGAGGYTF.